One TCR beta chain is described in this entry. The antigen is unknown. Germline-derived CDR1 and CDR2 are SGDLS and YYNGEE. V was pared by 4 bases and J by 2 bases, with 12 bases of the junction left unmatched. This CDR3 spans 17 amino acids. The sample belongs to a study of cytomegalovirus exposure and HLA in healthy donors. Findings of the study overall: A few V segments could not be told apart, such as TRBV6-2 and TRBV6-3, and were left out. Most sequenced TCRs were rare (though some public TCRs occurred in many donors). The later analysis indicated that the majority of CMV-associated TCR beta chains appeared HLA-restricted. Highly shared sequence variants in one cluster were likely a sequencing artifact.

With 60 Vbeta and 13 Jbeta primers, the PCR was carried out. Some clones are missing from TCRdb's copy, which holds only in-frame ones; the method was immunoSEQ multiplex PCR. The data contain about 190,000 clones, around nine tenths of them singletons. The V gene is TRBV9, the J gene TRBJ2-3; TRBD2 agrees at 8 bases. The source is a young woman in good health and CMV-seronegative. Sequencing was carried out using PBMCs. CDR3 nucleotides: TGTGCCAGCAGCCCCCGTGAGGTAGCGGGACACACAGATACGCAGTATTTT. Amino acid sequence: CASSPREVAGHTDTQYF.